This TCR beta chain was sequenced during a study of T cell responses to AZD1222 COVID-19 vaccine. Overall study findings and caveats: Clonal diversity may have been underestimated, and the donors were mostly white British, with more females than males. Regions 160-218 and 743-854 dominated among vaccine-associated CD4 TCRs spanning spike.

The CDR3 runs 15 residues. Germline V gene data show CDR1 as LNHNV and CDR2 as YYDKDF (reference sequence). V was pared by 0 bases and J by 2 bases, with 10 bases between. Only in-frame clones appear in the TCRdb table, and some are missing; sequencing was by immunoSEQ multiplex PCR. The sample lists about 93,000 clones; over 85% were seen once. Comment on this clone: The antigen remains unidentified.

The input for sequencing was peripheral blood, taken on day 0 of MenACWY control vaccination. This clonotype was sampled from an adult in good health. This sequence joins TRBV15 and TRBJ2-5, with D hard to call. In DNA, the CDR3 is TGTGCCACCAGCAGAGATCGGAATGAACAAGAGACCCAGTACTTC. Amino acids: CATSRDRNEQETQYF.